A single sample gave rise to the 18 T cell receptor beta chains below, sequenced in a study of T cell changes during pregnancy in multiple sclerosis. This table comes from immunoSEQ multiplex PCR, and its TCRdb copy is limited to in-frame clones, with some not included. This table has approximately 60,000 clones, 85% to 90% appearing once. Material: peripheral blood from another person, used as feeder cells. The receptors here all came from a human donor whose cells served as feeder cells for cultures in a pregnancy study.

This clone has only one observation. The gene calls are TRBV19 and TRBJ2-2; D gene ambiguous. This CDR3 is built from 11 residues. Trimming removed 9 bases from V and 6 bases from J, with 8 bases in between. Germline lookup yields CDR1 LNHDA and CDR2 SQIVND (reference sequence). This CDR3 is CASSWSGELFF. CDR3 bases: TGTGCCAGCAGCTGGTCCGGGGAGCTGTTTTTT.

The chain joins TRBV7-8 to TRBJ2-1; the D gene is possibly TRBD2 (5 bases). The V gene lost 1 base and the J gene lost 10 bases, with 17 bases spanning the gap. The CDR3 extends over 15 amino acids. Germline CDR1 reads SGHVS; CDR2 reads FQNEAQ. The CDR3 here is CASSLGNSAAWEQFF. For the CDR3, the DNA is TGTGCCAGCAGCTTAGGTAACTCAGCGGCGTGGGAGCAGTTCTTC.

This clone was seen a single time. The chain links TRBV28 to TRBJ2-3, with TRBD1 matching 10 bases. The trim removed 6 bases at V and 3 bases at J, leaving 21 bases unmatched. The germline gives CDR1 MDHEN, CDR2 SYDVKM. The CDR3 is 20 amino acids. The CDR3 DNA reads as TGTGCCAGCAGCCCCTATCCCGGGACAGGGGTCTACCGGGGAACAGATACGCAGTATTTT. It translates to CASSPYPGTGVYRGTDTQYF.

The chain couples TRBV19 to TRBJ1-2, with D possibly TRBD1 on 5 matching bases. Per germline, CDR1 LNHDA and CDR2 SQIVND (reference sequence). The ends were cut back, 7 bases at V and 5 bases at J, with 20 bases in the middle. This CDR3 spans 15 amino acids. The CDR3 here is CASMNWGSEKYGYTF. As DNA, the CDR3 is TGTGCCAGTATGAATTGGGGCAGCGAGAAATATGGCTACACCTTC.

The rearrangement links TRBV11-3 to TRBJ2-5, with TRBD2 matching 14 bases. The CDR3 has 16 amino acids. Germline-derived CDR1 and CDR2 are SGHNT and YENEEA. J lost 0 bases, V lost 5 bases, and 2 bases had no gene match. In DNA, the CDR3 is TGTGCCAGCAGCCGGACTAGCGGGGGGTACCAAGAGACCCAGTACTTC. Amino acids: CASSRTSGGYQETQYF.

The J gene is TRBJ2-1, the V gene TRBV29-1, with D possibly TRBD2 on 6 matching bases. CDR1 and CDR2 from the germline V gene are SQVTM and ANQGSEA. Trimming cost V 4 bases and J 9 bases, with 16 bases left between them. This CDR3 spans 13 amino acids. CDR3 sequence reads: CSVGGSGGGEQFF. In DNA form, the CDR3 reads TGCAGCGTTGGGGGTAGCGGAGGTGGTGAGCAGTTCTTC.

The J gene is TRBJ2-5, the V gene TRBV2, with 8 bases matching TRBD1. V lost 7 bases and J lost 2; bases outside the gene matches: 15. Per germline, CDR1 SNHLY and CDR2 FYNNEI. The CDR3 loop spans 17 amino acids. The CDR3 loop is CASTNSQGAGSQETQYF. CDR3 sequence (DNA): TGTGCCAGCACTAACTCCCAGGGGGCGGGGTCACAAGAGACCCAGTACTTC.

The rearrangement uses TRBV4-2 and TRBJ2-3; 9 positions match TRBD2. Germline trimming cut 1 base from V and 4 bases from J; bases unmatched to any gene: 12. The CDR3 consists of 18 residues. Germline CDR1 is LGHNA and CDR2 is YNFKEQ. The CDR3 coding sequence is TGTGCCAGCAGCCAAGTTCCGCGGGAGGGCCGTATGCCAGATACGCAGTATTTT. It is translated as CASSQVPREGRMPDTQYF.

The table lists this clone with a few counts. The chain links TRBV7-2 to TRBJ1-2, with 9 positions matching TRBD1. The J segment lost 5 bases and the V segment lost 5 bases, leaving 6 bases of the junction unmatched. The germline gives CDR1 SGHTA, CDR2 FQGNSA. The CDR3 runs to 14 residues. In DNA form, the CDR3 reads TGTGCCAGCAGCCTACAGGGGGCAAGGTATGGCTACACCTTC. This sequence encodes CASSLQGARYGYTF.

The chain uses TRBV6-1 and TRBJ2-2; possibly TRBD2 for D (6 bases). This CDR3 contains 15 residues. CDR1 and CDR2 (germline): MNHNS, SASEGT. Trimming took 5 bases from V and 6 from J, leaving 16 bases between them. The CDR3 coding sequence is TGTGCCAGCAGTTCTCAGGAGGGGTCGGCCGGGGAGCTGTTTTTT. Its protein product is CASSSQEGSAGELFF.

The chain is built from TRBV28 and TRBJ2-7; D is undetermined. V lost 10 bases to trimming and J lost 2 bases, with 15 bases between them. CDR3 length: 13 amino acids. Germline V gene lookup returns CDR1 MDHEN and CDR2 SYDVKM. The CDR3 here is CATGTGLAYEQYF. CDR3 in DNA: TGTGCCACCGGCACCGGGCTCGCCTACGAGCAGTACTTC.

This clone appeared a few times. This chain uses TRBV5-1 with TRBJ1-2; possibly TRBD1 for D (5 bases). CDR3 length equals 13 residues. V shed 4 bases and J shed 8 bases, with 15 bases lying between them. Looked up from germline, CDR1 is SGHRS and CDR2 is YFSETQ. CDR3 loop: CASSLGEVEGYTF. The CDR3 bases are TGCGCCAGCAGCCTGGGGGAGGTGGAGGGCTACACCTTC.

J is TRBJ2-3 and V is TRBV7-6, with TRBD2 as a possible D gene (6 bases). Looked up from germline, CDR1 is SGHVS and CDR2 is FNYEAQ. The V end was cut by 5 bases, the J end by 7 bases, with 16 bases between. This CDR3 is 14 amino acids long. The CDR3 is CASSPSRGRNTQYF. The CDR3 coding sequence is TGTGCCAGCAGCCCGTCGAGAGGGAGGAATACGCAGTATTTT.

J is TRBJ2-7 and V is TRBV4-3, with D perhaps matching TRBD1 or TRBD2 (6 bases each). The CDR3 is 15 amino acids. Germline values: CDR1 LGHNA, CDR2 YSLEER. V was pared by 3 bases and J by 3 bases, with 15 bases between. CDR3 nucleotide sequence: TGCGCCAGCAGCCACCGGGACGGAGGGGGCTACGAGCAGTACTTC. It is translated as CASSHRDGGGYEQYF.

This chain links TRBV11-1 with TRBJ1-6, with D possibly being TRBD1 (5 bases). V gave up 5 bases and J gave up 10 bases, with 27 bases separating them. Germline V gives CDR1 SGHAT, CDR2 FQDESV (reference sequence). This CDR3 is built from 18 residues. The CDR3 is CASSPVGDLRDPFSPLHF. The CDR3 DNA reads TGTGCCAGCAGCCCCGTGGGGGACCTCCGGGACCCATTCTCACCCCTCCACTTT.

This clone was detected a few times. This chain joins TRBV5-4 and TRBJ1-6; no clear D gene. Trimming shortened V by 0 bases and J by 10 bases, and 11 bases separated the two germline ends. Germline lookup yields CDR1 SGHNT and CDR2 YYREEE (reference sequence). The CDR3 loop spans 14 amino acids. CDR3 loop: CASSLGAGSSPLHF. CDR3 in DNA: TGTGCCAGCAGCTTGGGGGCCGGGAGCTCACCCCTCCACTTT.

Of note for this clone: A read error may produce the germline difference seen at one junction end. The chain combines TRBV7-9 with TRBJ1-2, with D unresolved. The CDR3 extends over 14 amino acids. CDR1 and CDR2 from the germline V gene are SEHNR and FQNEAQ (reference sequence). The CDR3 here is CSSSLSGTRYGYTF. In DNA form, the CDR3 reads TGTTCCAGCAGCTTATCGGGCACACGATATGGCTACACCTTC.

Judged by abundance, this clone is medium-sized. The chain carries TRBV19 and TRBJ2-2; D may be TRBD1 (5 bases). The V and J ends lost 7 bases and 3 bases respectively, with 12 bases between them. Germline loops: CDR1 LNHDA, CDR2 SQIVND (reference sequence). CDR3 length: 14 residues. The DNA for the CDR3 is TGTGCCAGTAAGGGGCCCCTCGACACCGGGGAGCTGTTTTTT. It encodes CASKGPLDTGELFF.